The text below deals with one T cell receptor beta chain. Authors' analysis steps: Researchers report that nucleated cell counts were estimated from reference gene primer amplification. This table comes from immunoSEQ multiplex PCR, and its TCRdb copy is limited to in-frame clones, with some not included. The DNA gave D and trimming, while V, J and clone size come from that table. Here the sample spans about 200,000 clones, roughly 86% being singletons. Trimming at V came to 6 bases and at J to 8 bases, leaving 10 bases not matched to a gene. CDR1 and CDR2 (germline): LNHDA, SQIVND (reference sequence). The CDR3 loop spans 15 amino acids. The Seattle patients, enrolled during active infection, were followed longitudinally. This entry belongs to a study of blood T cell repertoires in COVID-19. Study summary: Researchers got acute and convalescent COVID-19 samples from the United States, Italy and Spain. PBMCs, B-cell-depleted T cells, or T cells provided the cDNA or gDNA that made up the material.

The receptor was derived from a woman between 50 and 59 years old with COVID-19, enrolled during active disease. Sequenced input: peripheral blood. The chain recombines TRBV19 with TRBJ2-2; 9 bases line up with TRBD1. Here the CDR3 reads CASRRETGGRGELFF. CDR3 DNA sequence: TGTGCCAGTAGGCGGGAGACAGGGGGGCGAGGGGAGCTGTTTTTT.